This T cell receptor (beta chain) was profiled in a study of shared clonotypes between healthy human individuals. The CDR3 spans 8 residues. A remark on this clone: Its antigen is unknown.

Samples underwent the assay at deep level. Some clones are missing from TCRdb's copy, which holds only in-frame ones; the method was immunoSEQ multiplex PCR. The sample includes 1.5 million to 1.9 million clones, under 99% of them seen just once. Overall study findings and caveats: In this cohort, only blood was sampled, and tissue repertoires likely differ.

The rearrangement uses TRBV21-1 and TRBJ2-7; TRBD2 was called by the table and not checked on the DNA. TRBV21-1 is a documented pseudogene. The sequenced sample was naive CD4+ T cells sorted from blood. Specified subset: CD45RA+ positively selected. The clonotype comes from a man aged 25-45 years in good health. The chain's CDR3 is CASERKYF. CDR3 in DNA: TGTGCCAGCGAGAGGAAGTACTTC.